The clone carrying this T cell receptor (beta chain) has just a few counts. The data derive from a study of OX40 agonist ivuxolimab in advanced cancers. Whole-study context: The study reported partial responses in three patients: one hepatocellular carcinoma, two cutaneous melanoma.

Libraries were prepared by immunoSEQ multiplex PCR; TCRdb keeps only in-frame clonotypes and omits some of them. In the table there are around 61,000 clones, approximately 77% of which are singletons. Germline V gives CDR1 SGHRS, CDR2 YFSETQ. The CDR3 covers 14 residues. Trimming at V came to 2 bases and at J to 5 bases, leaving 5 bases not matched to a gene. The TCR sequence derives from an adult with an advanced solid tumor such as melanoma, head and neck, liver or kidney cancer. The sample consisted of CD4+ or CD8+ T cells sorted from blood, taken in a trial of the OX40 agonist ivuxolimab. The chain carries TRBV5-1 and TRBJ1-2; 8 bases line up with TRBD1. DNA for the CDR3: TGCGCCAGCAGCTTACAGGGGGATAGGTATGGCTACACCTTC. Encoded protein: CASSLQGDRYGYTF.